This TCR beta chain was recovered during a study of STAT5B mutations in CD4+ large granular lymphocyte leukemia. CDR1 and CDR2 (germline): MDHEN, SYDVKM. V lost 8 bases and J lost 3; bases outside the gene matches: 4. The CDR3 is 14 residues long. Only in-frame clones appear in the TCRdb table, and some are missing; sequencing was by immunoSEQ multiplex PCR. The sample lists about 30,000 clones, 87% occurring once. The sequencing sample was made of CD4+ T cells from blood buffy coats. The source is a human donor in good health. This chain joins TRBV28 and TRBJ1-5; 10 bases are shared with TRBD1. DNA for the CDR3: TGTGCCAGCCGGACAGGGGGAACCAATCAGCCCCAGCATTTT. Translation: CASRTGGTNQPQHF.